This T cell receptor beta chain was captured in a study of T cell responses to AZD1222 COVID-19 vaccine. Using immunoSEQ multiplex PCR, the repertoire was profiled, and TCRdb retains in-frame clones only, with some absent. The sample holds tens of thousands of clones, about nine tenths seen once. This CDR3 region has 11 residues. CDR1 is SQVTM and CDR2 is ANQGSEA in the germline V gene. V lost 6 bases and J lost 7, with 11 bases in between. This sample comprised peripheral blood, obtained 28 days after the second dose of the MenACWY control vaccine. V and J are TRBV29-1 and TRBJ2-3, with no clear D. This clonotype was sampled from an adult who received the MenACWY meningococcal vaccine as a control. Written as DNA, the CDR3 is TGCAGCGTGGCATTTTTAAATACGCAGTATTTT. Its protein product is CSVAFLNTQYF.